This entry concerns a single TCR beta chain. Its antigen remains unknown. The source of the sample is a study of monozygotic twins with cystic fibrosis. The wider study: Libraries were built from around 2.8 micrograms of fragmented DNA using approximately 16 PCR cycles. Points from the study as a whole: J usage was most co-twin-similar in 8 of 16 pairs, V in 13. The repertoire was suggested to be naive-dominated, clonality median about 0.01. Monozygotic CF twins shared more identical nucleotide clonotypes than unrelated patients.

Germline values: CDR1 SGHRS, CDR2 YFSETQ. Trimming took 3 bases from V and 3 from J, leaving 15 bases between them. The CDR3 runs to 15 residues. Sequencing used immunoSEQ multiplex PCR; TCRdb keeps in-frame clones, though not all of them. This sample has more than 25,000 clones, with approximately 90% found just once. The V gene is TRBV5-1, the J gene TRBJ1-1; the D is unclear. The sample comprised blood. The sequence was collected from a girl aged 2-10 years with cystic fibrosis. The CDR3 region is CASSSVGYKDTEAFF. As DNA, the CDR3 is TGCGCCAGCAGCTCCGTGGGGTACAAGGACACTGAAGCTTTCTTT.